This note documents a single TCR beta chain sequence. The specificity of this receptor is unknown. It has no much larger one-base neighbor in the sample; base qualities were not kept. The data derive from a study of blood T cell repertoires in COVID-19 (TCRdb year 2020). Some background on the complete study: Samples from collaborators originated in the United States, Italy and Spain and spanned both the acute and convalescent phases of COVID-19. The prospective study material was composed of cDNA or gDNA derived from T cells, B-cell-depleted T cells, or PBMCs. Deeply sampled blood TCRbeta repertoires from subjects exposed to, actively infected with, or recovered from COVID-19 were included in the dataset. A freely available public database, intended as a resource for researchers studying the immune response to SARS-CoV-2, is where the repertoires were released. Samples came from the ongoing ImmuneRACE study (first 160 participants) plus 1,254 subjects from 6 global collaborators. Sample metadata almost always included a de-identified subject ID, COVID-19 status, age in years and sex. HLA class I and class II types, where available, came from metadata supplied by the sample provider rather than from assay-based typing.

The germline V gene (reference sequence) supplies CDR1 MNHEY and CDR2 SMNVEV. At the junction V is shortened by 5 bases and J by 3 bases; bases outside the gene matches: 10. Reading from cysteine to phenylalanine, the CDR3 counts 16 amino acids. This entry keeps only the CDR3 DNA: 48 bases, framed from base 1. Study-level results and caveats: The amount of clinical and demographic metadata varied by source and participant and was provided uncurated.

The immunoSEQ Assay, a bias-controlled multiplex PCR, was used to amplify TCRbeta CDR3 regions from genomic DNA. In the authors' own workflow: The number of nucleated cells in each sample was estimated from the amplification of reference gene primers within the assay. To quantify the absolute abundance of each unique TCRbeta CDR3 rearrangement, sequence reads were collapsed and filtered. For each sample, productive Simpson clonality was calculated by taking the square root of Simpson's diversity index across productive rearrangements. Imported from immuneACCESS, the table was reduced by TCRdb to in-frame sequences with V and J called. These copies leave out some clones; in studies compared against another copy, an unresolved V gene accounts for under half, and the cause of the remainder is not known. D and trimming were read from the DNA, whereas the V and J calls and clone size are those reported in that table. For this sample there are about 160,000 clones; about nine tenths appear just once. The ten largest account for around 2.1% of the sample.

Collaborating institutions collected whole blood in K2EDTA tubes following their own protocols. For TCRbeta analysis, collaborators shipped samples as frozen whole blood, isolated PBMCs, or DNA extracted from either of those sample types. Specimen: peripheral blood. The sequence is built from TRBV27 and TRBJ2-1; the central 7 bases match TRBD2. This TCR came from a man between 18 and 35 years old with acute or convalescent COVID-19. This receptor has the CDR3 CASSHTSANRYNEQFF. The DNA is TGTGCCAGCAGTCACACTAGCGCAAACCGCTACAATGAGCAGTTCTTC.